One and the same sample provided the 17 T cell receptor beta chains below, sequenced in a study of T cells in Graves' hyperthyroidism and ophthalmopathy. Using RNA transcripts as the source, TCR beta CDR3 regions were amplified. The HTBI primer set served for first-round RT-PCR of the TCR CDR3. TCRdb reprocessed the multiplex PCR reads via MiXCR and lists one record per CDR3 protein. Of about 840,000 distinct CDR3 sequences listed, 35% to 45% are singletons. Sequencing was done on a sample of blood. These receptors were obtained from a man aged 18-30 years with Graves' hyperthyroidism.

The chain employs TRBV9 and TRBJ2-7; D might be TRBD2 (7 bases). Germline CDR1 is SGDLS and CDR2 is YYNGEE. Trimming took off 3 bases at V and 7 bases at J, with 23 bases between the two ends. There are 16 residues in the CDR3. CDR3 in amino acids: CASSAHGGRDLKEQYF. DNA of the CDR3: TGTGCCAGCAGCGCCCACGGGGGGCGCGATCTGAAAGAGCAGTACTTC.

The CDR3 loop reads CSASEVQETQYF. For the CDR3, the DNA is TGCAGTGCTAGCGAAGTTCAAGAGACCCAGTACTTC. This chain links TRBV20-1 with TRBJ2-5; unclear D gene. V dropped 3 bases and J dropped 2 bases, with 7 bases sitting between them. The CDR3 extends over 12 amino acids. The germline CDR1 and CDR2 sequences are DFQATT and SNEGSKA (reference sequence).

V usage is TRBV7-9 and J usage is TRBJ2-7; TRBD1 agrees at 8 bases. The V gene's germline CDR1 is SEHNR and CDR2 FQNEAQ (reference sequence). This CDR3 has 15 amino acids. V dropped 5 bases and J dropped 4; count of bases not matched to a gene: 10. The CDR3 nucleotides are TGTGCCAGCAGCCCCGAGGACAGGGAAGGGTACGAGCAGTACTTC. Amino acid sequence: CASSPEDREGYEQYF. Full variable domain (remainder filled in from reference TRBV7-9 and TRBJ2-7): DTGVSQNPRHKITKRGQNVTFRCDPISEHNRLYWYRQTLGQGPEFLTYFQNEAQLEKSRLLSDRFSAERPKGSFSTLEIQRTEQGDSAMYLCASSPEDREGYEQYFGPGTRLTVT.

Ten or more counts support this clonotype. The chain employs TRBV7-9 and TRBJ2-6; D is ambiguous. Germline-derived CDR1 and CDR2 are SEHNR and FQNEAQ (reference sequence). This CDR3 comprises 14 residues. V was cut by 10 bases and J by 4 bases, with 14 bases left in between. This chain's CDR3 is CATPGRTGANVLTF. The CDR3 coding sequence is TGTGCCACCCCCGGAAGGACGGGGGCCAACGTCCTGACTTTC.

This clonotype was seen a handful of times. In nucleotides, the CDR3 is TGTGCCAGCAGCTTACAGGTTTTGGATCAGCCCCAGCATTTT. Translated, it gives CASSLQVLDQPQHF. This chain connects TRBV7-9 to TRBJ1-5; no clear D gene. The CDR3 is 14 amino acids. Germline values: CDR1 SEHNR, CDR2 FQNEAQ (reference sequence). V lost 2 bases, J lost 5 bases, and 10 bases lay in between. Full variable domain (missing parts from reference TRBV7-9 and TRBJ1-5): DTGVSQNPRHKITKRGQNVTFRCDPISEHNRLYWYRQTLGQGPEFLTYFQNEAQLEKSRLLSDRFSAERPKGSFSTLEIQRTEQGDSAMYLCASSLQVLDQPQHFGDGTRLSIL.

This clonotype appeared a few times. This chain connects TRBV20-1 to TRBJ2-7; D call uncertain. Germline V gene data show CDR1 as DFQATT and CDR2 as SNEGSKA (reference sequence). V lost 5 bases, J lost 1 base, and 12 bases lay in between. The CDR3 has 13 amino acids. The CDR3 coding sequence is TGCAGTGCTTCCCCGCCGGGTTCCTACGAGCAGTACTTC. Translating it yields CSASPPGSYEQYF.

The gene calls are TRBV10-3 and TRBJ1-1; 10 bases agree with TRBD1. V dropped 8 bases and J dropped 7; count of bases not matched to a gene: 1. CDR1 and CDR2 (germline): ENHRY, SYGVKD. The CDR3 consists of 11 residues. The CDR3 nucleotides are TGTGCCATCGGACAGGGGGATGAAGCTTTCTTT. It translates to CAIGQGDEAFF.

The V gene is TRBV7-8, the J gene TRBJ2-7; D is possibly TRBD1 (7 bases). CDR1 and CDR2 from the germline V gene are SGHVS and FQNEAQ. V lost 11 bases and J 8 bases, leaving 22 bases between the germline ends. The CDR3 extends over 13 amino acids. CDR3 DNA: TGTGCCTGGAGGGTCCAGGGGGGACCTAAGCAGTACTTC. Protein sequence: CAWRVQGGPKQYF.

Only a few counts were recorded for this clonotype. The chain couples TRBV12-3 or TRBV12-4 to TRBJ2-5, with unresolved D. Trimming left V 4 bases short and J 5 bases short, with 20 bases between. The CDR3 length is 16 residues. The CDR3 DNA sequence: TGTGCCAGCAGTTACTTTGCCAGACAACGCGAGGAGACCCAGTACTTC. The encoded protein is CASSYFARQREETQYF.

The genes are TRBV19 and TRBJ1-5; 7 nucleotides line up with TRBD1. CDR1 is LNHDA, CDR2 SQIVND, per germline (reference sequence). There are 14 residues in the CDR3. The V segment lost 8 bases and the J segment 7 bases; nucleotides outside the gene matches: 11. CDR3 loop: CASPTGVIEQPQHF. The CDR3 DNA sequence: TGTGCCAGTCCAACAGGGGTGATAGAACAGCCCCAGCATTTT.

For this clonotype: This may stem from a read error, because a much larger clone lies one nucleotide away. The V gene is TRBV10-3, the J gene TRBJ1-6; D call uncertain. The CDR3 covers 13 residues. Germline V gene sequence: CDR1 ENHRY, CDR2 SYGVKD. Between the trimmed V and J ends, which lost 3 bases and 8 bases, there was a span of 8 bases. As DNA, the CDR3 is TGTGCCATCAGTGAAAGGCGGGATTCACCCCTCCACTTT. The encoded protein is CAISERRDSPLHF.

This clonotype was observed once. This chain uses TRBV20-1 with TRBJ1-2; TRBD1 might be the D (6 bases). Looked up from germline, CDR1 is DFQATT and CDR2 is SNEGSKA (reference sequence). The CDR3 is 14 amino acids. Trimming cost V 4 bases and J 0 bases, with 12 bases left between them. CDR3 nucleotide sequence: TGCAGTGCTACCGGGACAACAGCTAACTATGGCTACACCTTC. It is translated as CSATGTTANYGYTF.

With regard to this clonotype: This may be a read error: a much more frequent sequence differs by one nucleotide. V is TRBV7-9 and J is TRBJ2-7, with D tentatively TRBD1 (6 bases). The germline gives CDR1 SEHNR, CDR2 FQNEAQ (reference sequence). The CDR3 covers 12 residues. CDR3 bases: TGTGCCGGCAGCAAGGGGGCCTACGAGCAGTACTTC. Translating it yields CAGSKGAYEQYF.

About this clonotype itself: It may be a read error: a sequence one base away is much more abundant. In nucleotides, the CDR3 is TGCGCCAGCAGTGACATATCGAAGGGGGACACTGAAGCTTTCTTT. This sequence encodes CASSDISKGDTEAFF. The V and J genes are TRBV10-2 and TRBJ1-1; a possible D gene is TRBD1 (6 bases). Germline V gene lookup returns CDR1 WSHSY and CDR2 SAAADI. Trimming took off 3 bases at V and 3 bases at J, with 14 bases between the two ends. This CDR3 has 15 amino acids.

This clonotype was recorded at least ten times. The chain carries TRBV10-3 and TRBJ2-7; 14 bases map to TRBD2. The CDR3 loop spans 13 amino acids. The ends lost 10 bases at V and 3 bases at J; junction bases unmatched: 2. Per germline, CDR1 ENHRY and CDR2 SYGVKD. The DNA for the CDR3 is TGTGCCACGGGGACTAGCGGGGGCTACGAGCAGTACTTC. Encoded protein: CATGTSGGYEQYF.

The chain uses TRBV10-3 and TRBJ2-7; D call uncertain. The V end was cut by 6 bases, the J end by 4 bases, with 13 bases between. Germline V CDR1 and CDR2: ENHRY, SYGVKD. The CDR3 is 13 amino acids. In DNA, the CDR3 is TGTGCCATCAGGCCCCAGTTTAATTACGAGCAGTACTTC. This encodes CAIRPQFNYEQYF.

The chain carries TRBV6-6 and TRBJ1-1; D is possibly TRBD1 (6 bases). The germline V gene encodes CDR1 MNHNY and CDR2 SVGAGI (reference sequence). Trimming removed 6 bases at V and 4 bases at J, with 12 bases between. The CDR3 extends over 13 amino acids. CDR3: CASSKGDVTEAFF. As DNA, the CDR3 is TGTGCCAGCAGCAAGGGGGATGTCACTGAAGCTTTCTTT.